The rows below give T cell receptor beta chains drawn from one sample of a study of cytomegalovirus exposure and HLA in healthy donors. TCRdb's copy holds only in-frame clones and misses some; the assay was immunoSEQ multiplex PCR. In the table there are 150,000 to 200,000 clones, 75% to 80% of which are singletons. Material: PBMCs. The receptors come from a man between 50 and 59 years old in good health and CMV-seropositive. Each CDR3 is given with its conserved first and last residue. D genes are given only for firm matches. Expanded clones are given a class, and other clones once, few, many or no size at all.

CASSSRQDTNEKLFF,TGTGCCAGCAGCTCCCGACAGGACACGAATGAAAAACTGTTTTTT,TRBV27,-,-,TRBJ1-4
CASSLSGSGRTEAFF,TGTGCCAGCAGTTTGTCCGGGTCCGGGAGGACTGAAGCTTTCTTT,TRBV28,-,-,TRBJ1-1
CASSLFRGDGYTF,TGTGCCAGCAGCTTGTTTCGGGGGGATGGCTACACCTTC,TRBV5-4,-,-,TRBJ1-2
CSAAPGFEQYF,TGCAGTGCTGCTCCGGGGTTCGAGCAGTACTTC,TRBV20-1,-,-,TRBJ2-7
CASSIGARGKVSGELFF,TGTGCCAGTAGTATAGGGGCCAGGGGGAAGGTATCCGGGGAGCTGTTTTTT,TRBV19,TRBD1,-,TRBJ2-2
CASSYSSGTGDQPQHF,TGTGCCAGCAGTTACTCGAGCGGGACAGGAGATCAGCCCCAGCATTTT,TRBV6-5,TRBD1,-,TRBJ1-5
CASSAGGTNEKLFF,TGTGCCAGCAGCGCAGGGGGCACTAATGAAAAACTGTTTTTT,TRBV7-9,TRBD1,once,TRBJ1-4
CASSDSPAGGNTIYF,TGCGCCAGCAGTGATAGTCCCGCAGGGGGAAACACCATATATTTT,TRBV10-2,-,once,TRBJ1-3
CASSHGSYNEQFF,TGTGCCAGCTCCCACGGGTCCTACAATGAGCAGTTCTTC,TRBV18,-,-,TRBJ2-1
CASSYSRGYNTEAFF,TGTGCCAGCAGTTACTCCAGGGGTTATAACACTGAAGCTTTCTTT,TRBV6-5,-,-,TRBJ1-1
CASSLDQGDEKLFF,TGTGCCAGCTCCTTGGACCAAGGGGATGAAAAACTGTTTTTT,TRBV18,-,few,TRBJ1-4
CATSRESGRNEKLFF,TGTGCCACCAGCAGAGAATCAGGGCGCAATGAAAAACTGTTTTTT,TRBV15,-,few,TRBJ1-4
CASSLWDRANYGYTF,TGTGCCAGCAGCCTATGGGACAGGGCTAACTATGGCTACACCTTC,TRBV7-2,TRBD1,-,TRBJ1-2
CASSFGTGGSTDTQYF,TGTGCCAGCAGCTTCGGGACAGGGGGGAGCACAGATACGCAGTATTTT,TRBV5-6,TRBD1,-,TRBJ2-3
CASSQVGQGEKDTQYF,TGCGCCAGCAGCCAAGTAGGACAGGGTGAGAAAGATACGCAGTATTTT,TRBV4-1,TRBD1,once,TRBJ2-3
CAWTRIQGNNSPLHF,TGTGCCTGGACAAGAATACAGGGTAATAATTCACCCCTCCACTTT,TRBV30,-,-,TRBJ1-6
CASTVGGAGETQYF,TGTGCCAGCACCGTGGGGGGGGCGGGGGAGACCCAGTACTTC,TRBV28,-,-,TRBJ2-5
CASSLRFGPEGLYEQYF,TGTGCCAGCAGCTTAAGATTCGGACCAGAGGGACTCTACGAGCAGTACTTC,TRBV11-1,-,-,TRBJ2-7
CASSTRTGGVEKLFF,TGTGCCAGCAGCACTCGGACAGGGGGCGTCGAAAAACTGTTTTTT,TRBV9,TRBD1,-,TRBJ1-4
CASSYFQGQEQYF,TGTGCCAGCAGTTATTTCCAGGGTCAAGAGCAGTACTTC,TRBV6-6,-,-,TRBJ2-7
CSVEGGPRGLGGPSSTDTQYF,TGCAGCGTTGAAGGTGGCCCGAGGGGTTTGGGGGGGCCCTCTAGCACAGATACGCAGTATTTT,TRBV29-1,-,once,TRBJ2-3
CASSPRVGTLGDEQYF,TGTGCCAGCTCACCACGCGTCGGAACCCTAGGGGACGAGCAGTACTTC,TRBV18,-,-,TRBJ2-7
CASSPGASYEQYF,TGTGCCAGCTCACCGGGGGCTTCCTACGAGCAGTACTTC,TRBV18,-,-,TRBJ2-7
CASSLGRPSISPQHF,TGTGCCAGCAGCTTAGGTCGCCCGTCGATTAGTCCCCAGCATTTT,TRBV7-8,-,once,TRBJ1-5
CASSIFEDGYTF,TGTGCCAGTAGTATTTTCGAGGATGGCTACACCTTC,TRBV19,-,once,TRBJ1-2
CASSYSSGVVTDTQYF,TGTGCCAGCAGTTACTCGAGCGGGGTTGTCACAGATACGCAGTATTTT,TRBV6-6,TRBD2,few,TRBJ2-3
CASSWRTTNEKLFF,TGTGCCAGCAGCTGGAGAACAACTAATGAAAAACTGTTTTTT,TRBV7-2,-,-,TRBJ1-4
CASRDREWNSPLHF,TGTGCCAGCAGAGACAGGGAATGGAATTCACCCCTCCACTTT,TRBV28,TRBD1,-,TRBJ1-6
CASSLAGVDYGYTF,TGCGCCAGCAGCTTGGCCGGGGTTGACTATGGCTACACCTTC,TRBV5-1,-,-,TRBJ1-2
CASSSRTGTGQETQYF,TGTGCCAGCAGCTCTAGGACCGGGACAGGGCAAGAGACCCAGTACTTC,TRBV5-6,TRBD1,-,TRBJ2-5
CASSLPGDSYSNQPQHF,TGTGCCAGCAGTTTACCTGGGGACAGTTATAGCAATCAGCCCCAGCATTTT,TRBV28,TRBD1,-,TRBJ1-5
CASSLQGATYNEQFF,TGTGCCAGCAGCTTACAGGGGGCGACCTACAATGAGCAGTTCTTC,TRBV7-2,TRBD1,-,TRBJ2-1
CASSIETGISNQPQHF,TGTGCCAGTAGTATAGAAACAGGTATTAGCAATCAGCCCCAGCATTTT,TRBV19,-,-,TRBJ1-5
CASSYGTGPYGYTF,TGTGCCAGCAGTTACGGGACAGGGCCCTATGGCTACACCTTC,TRBV11-2,TRBD1,-,TRBJ1-2
CASSGAGTGRERSPLHF,TGTGCCAGCAGTGGAGCCGGGACAGGGAGAGAGAGGTCACCCCTCCACTTT,TRBV28,TRBD1,-,TRBJ1-6
CASSLAGREDGGYTF,TGTGCCAGCAGCCTAGCGGGCAGGGAGGATGGTGGCTACACCTTC,TRBV9,-,-,TRBJ1-2
CASSSRGDTQYF,TGTGCCAGCAGCTCCAGGGGTGATACGCAGTATTTT,TRBV7-2,-,-,TRBJ2-3
CASSLSAGENEAFF,TGTGCCAGCAGTTTATCGGCAGGGGAGAATGAAGCTTTCTTT,TRBV28,-,-,TRBJ1-1
CATSRDRGTEAFF,TGTGCCACCAGCAGAGACCGGGGGACTGAAGCTTTCTTT,TRBV15,-,-,TRBJ1-1
CASSFREIGTDTQYF,TGTGCCAGCAGCTTCAGGGAAATTGGAACAGATACGCAGTATTTT,TRBV7-6,-,-,TRBJ2-3
CASTKGQNTEAFF,TGTGCCAGTACCAAGGGACAGAACACTGAAGCTTTCTTT,TRBV19,-,once,TRBJ1-1
CASSVEGQDTISQYF,TGTGCCAGCAGCGTTGAAGGACAGGACACAATCTCTCAGTACTTC,TRBV13,TRBD1,-,TRBJ2-7
CSARQGYEQYF,TGCAGTGCCAGACAGGGTTACGAGCAGTACTTC,TRBV20-1,TRBD1,-,TRBJ2-7
CASSPLAGGSSYNEQFF,TGCGCCAGCAGCCCCTTAGCGGGGGGGAGCTCCTACAATGAGCAGTTCTTC,TRBV5-1,TRBD2,-,TRBJ2-1
CASSPPTSGGTRELFF,TGTGCCAGCAGCCCCCCGACTAGCGGGGGGACCAGGGAGCTGTTTTTT,TRBV9,TRBD2,-,TRBJ2-2
CASSIGGDSYEQYF,TGTGCCAGCAGTATAGGGGGAGACTCCTACGAGCAGTACTTC,TRBV27,-,-,TRBJ2-7
CASSLTLRGDNSPLHF,TGCGCCAGCAGCTTGACCTTACGGGGGGATAATTCACCCCTCCACTTT,TRBV5-1,-,-,TRBJ1-6
CAAEARGTDTQYF,TGTGCAGCAGAAGCAAGGGGTACAGATACGCAGTATTTT,TRBV6-5,-,once,TRBJ2-3
CASSVGNGGGARNEQFF,TGTGCCAGCAGCGTAGGGAATGGCGGGGGGGCCCGGAATGAGCAGTTCTTC,TRBV9,TRBD2,-,TRBJ2-1
CASGTGISYEQYF,TGTGCCAGCGGGACAGGGATATCCTACGAGCAGTACTTC,TRBV6-5,TRBD1,-,TRBJ2-7
CASKDRATEAFF,TGTGCCAGTAAGGACAGGGCCACTGAAGCTTTCTTT,TRBV19,TRBD1,-,TRBJ1-1
CASSVAIGRNTGELFF,TGTGCCAGCAGCGTAGCAATCGGGAGGAACACCGGGGAGCTGTTTTTT,TRBV9,-,-,TRBJ2-2